A single sample gave rise to the 10 T cell receptor beta chains below, sequenced in a study of CD8 T cells in ankylosing spondylitis (TCRdb year 2017). The library was obtained by 5' RACE. Sequencing instrument: Illumina HiSeq 2500. TCRdb passed the public sequencing reads through fastp at Q25 and MiXCR, retaining productive beta sequences. Each CDR3 protein gets just one entry, which takes the most common genes and DNA from the rows behind it. For this sample the table gives about 35,000 distinct CDR3 sequences, of which about 3% were detected only once. 2.5% to 3% of the sample is held by the ten biggest clonotypes. Sequencing was performed on blood, either unsorted or a sorted T cell fraction (not recorded which). The receptors were gathered from a male donor with ankylosing spondylitis or in good health (not recorded which).

This clonotype was seen at least ten times. The rearrangement links TRBV9 to TRBJ2-2; 8 nucleotides match TRBD1. This CDR3 spans 16 amino acids. V lost 4 bases, J lost 2 bases, and 7 bases stayed unmatched. From germline, CDR1 is SGDLS and CDR2 YYNGEE. Here the CDR3 DNA reads TGTGCCAGCAGCCACCGGACAGGGAGTAACACCGGGGAGCTGTTTTTT. Its protein is CASSHRTGSNTGELFF.

This chain joins TRBV28 and TRBJ1-2; D possibly corresponds to TRBD1 (5 bases). CDR1 is MDHEN, CDR2 SYDVKM, per germline. The V gene lost 6 bases and the J gene lost 4 bases, with 15 bases spanning the gap. The length of the CDR3 is 14 residues. The CDR3 spells CASSWGDYSYGYTF. In DNA, the CDR3 is TGTGCCAGCAGCTGGGGGGATTACAGCTATGGCTACACCTTC.

This clonotype was seen ten or more times. The chain is built from TRBV9 and TRBJ2-1; D is unresolved. This CDR3 has 14 amino acids. In germline, CDR1 is SGDLS, CDR2 YYNGEE. V was trimmed by 0 bases and J by 6 bases, leaving 10 bases between them. CDR3 nucleotide sequence: TGTGCCAGCAGCGTAGGAGGAAGGAGCAATGAGCAGTTCTTC. It specifies CASSVGGRSNEQFF.

This clonotype has just a few counts. Possible read error: a much larger clone is one base away. The gene calls are TRBV9 and TRBJ2-3; no reliable D call. This CDR3 comprises 12 residues. Germline values: CDR1 SGDLS, CDR2 YYNGEE. The ends were cut back, 3 bases at V and 2 bases at J, with 4 bases in the middle. This CDR3 reads CASSAHTDTQYF. CDR3 coding DNA: TGTGCCAGCAGCGCACACACAGATACGCAGTATTTT. Combining the CDR3 with reference TRBV9 and TRBJ2-3 gives the whole variable domain DSGVTQTPKHLITATGQRVTLRCSPRSGDLSVYWYQQSLDQGLQFLIQYYNGEERAKGNILERFSAQQFPDLHSELNLSSLELGDSALYFCASSAHTDTQYFGPGTRLTVL.

This clonotype was seen at least ten times. V gene TRBV9 combines with J gene TRBJ1-4; perhaps TRBD1 as D (6 bases). Germline CDR1 SGDLS, CDR2 YYNGEE. V was cut by 0 bases and J by 8 bases, with 14 bases left in between. The CDR3 totals 15 residues. CDR3 nucleotides: TGTGCCAGCAGCGTAGGACCAGGGGTCTCGGAAAAACTGTTTTTT. Encoded protein: CASSVGPGVSEKLFF.

This clonotype was found many times. The chain links TRBV9 to TRBJ2-1; TRBD1 matches 7 bases. The CDR3 sequence is 15 residues long. The V gene's germline CDR1 is SGDLS and CDR2 YYNGEE. V lost 0 bases to trimming and J lost 6 bases; unmatched junction nucleotides: 6. The CDR3, as DNA: TGTGCCAGCAGCGTAGGGGGGACAGTTGGCAATGAGCAGTTCTTC. It is translated as CASSVGGTVGNEQFF. The full variable domain, with the rest looked up from reference TRBV9 and TRBJ2-1, is DSGVTQTPKHLITATGQRVTLRCSPRSGDLSVYWYQQSLDQGLQFLIQYYNGEERAKGNILERFSAQQFPDLHSELNLSSLELGDSALYFCASSVGGTVGNEQFFGPGTRLTVL.

This clonotype has a count of ten or more. This rearrangement joins TRBV9 to TRBJ2-5, with TRBD2 identical over 7 bases. The ends lost 0 bases at V and 2 bases at J; junction bases unmatched: 13. Germline V gene lookup returns CDR1 SGDLS and CDR2 YYNGEE. The CDR3 sequence is 18 residues long. CDR3 in amino acids: CASSVATTWRGGQETQYF. The CDR3 DNA reads as TGTGCCAGCAGCGTAGCCACGACCTGGCGGGGAGGGCAAGAGACCCAGTACTTC.

This clonotype appeared many times. DNA of the CDR3: TGTGCCAGCAGCCCAAGTAGCGGGAACTACAATGAGCAGTTCTTC. Amino acid sequence: CASSPSSGNYNEQFF. The rearrangement uses TRBV9 and TRBJ2-1; 8 positions agree with TRBD2. V lost 4 bases, J lost 3 bases, and 6 bases stayed unmatched. Germline V lookup: CDR1 SGDLS, CDR2 YYNGEE. The CDR3 covers 15 residues.

With respect to this clonotype: This sequence may be a read error, since a much larger clone differs from it by one base. This chain joins TRBV9 and TRBJ2-3, with TRBD1 matching over 9 bases. The germline CDR1 and CDR2 sequences are SGDLS and YYNGEE. This CDR3 spans 15 amino acids. The trim removed 0 bases at V and 9 bases at J, leaving 8 bases unmatched. The DNA of the CDR3 is TGTGCCAGCAGCGTAGACAATGTGGGACAGGGAACGCAGTATTTT. This translates into CASSVDNVGQGTQYF.

This clonotype was picked up many times. This chain uses TRBV9 with TRBJ2-1, with 8 bases lining up with TRBD2. The germline gives CDR1 SGDLS, CDR2 YYNGEE. Trimming took 2 bases from V and 9 from J; bases not matched to a gene: 10. CDR3 length: 15 residues. CDR3 DNA: TGTGCCAGCAGCGTCGGGACGGGAGGGGAAATTGAGCAGTTCTTC. Encoded protein: CASSVGTGGEIEQFF.